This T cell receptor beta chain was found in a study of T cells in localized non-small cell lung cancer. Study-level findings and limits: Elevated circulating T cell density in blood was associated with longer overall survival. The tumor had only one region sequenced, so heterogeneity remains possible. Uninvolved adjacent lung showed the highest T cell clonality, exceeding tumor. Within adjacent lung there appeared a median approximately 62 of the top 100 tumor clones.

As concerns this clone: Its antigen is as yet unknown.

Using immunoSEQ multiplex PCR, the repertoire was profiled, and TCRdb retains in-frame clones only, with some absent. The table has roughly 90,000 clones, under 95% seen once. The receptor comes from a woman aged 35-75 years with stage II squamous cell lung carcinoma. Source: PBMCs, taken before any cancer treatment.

In DNA form, the CDR3 reads TGTGCCAGCATCTCATCCCGGGCGAGGGAGCAGTACTTC. Protein sequence: CASISSRAREQYF. This chain links TRBV28 with TRBJ2-7, with D uncertain. The CDR3 is 13 amino acids. Trimming shortened V by 7 bases and J by 7 bases, and 17 bases separated the two germline ends. Germline values: CDR1 MDHEN, CDR2 SYDVKM.